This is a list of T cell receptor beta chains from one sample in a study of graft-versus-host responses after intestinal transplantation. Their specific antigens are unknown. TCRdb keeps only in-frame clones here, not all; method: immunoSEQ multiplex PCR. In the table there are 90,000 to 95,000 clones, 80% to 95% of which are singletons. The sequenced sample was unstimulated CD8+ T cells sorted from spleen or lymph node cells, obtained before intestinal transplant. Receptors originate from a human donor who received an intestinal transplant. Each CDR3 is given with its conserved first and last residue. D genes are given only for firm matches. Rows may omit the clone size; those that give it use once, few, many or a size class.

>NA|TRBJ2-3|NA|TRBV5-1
TGCGCCAGCAGCTTTTCACCGGGACTTAGGACAGATACGCAGTATTTT
CASSFSPGLRTDTQYF
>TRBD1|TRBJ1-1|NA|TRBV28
TGTGCCAGCAGTTTATGGGGGACAGGGGGAAACACTGAAGCTTTCTTT
CASSLWGTGGNTEAFF
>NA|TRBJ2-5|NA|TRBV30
TGTGCCGGAATACCGGGACAAACAGACCAAGAGACCCAGTACTTC
CAGIPGQTDQETQYF
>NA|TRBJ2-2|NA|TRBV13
TGTGCCGGAGGAGAAGGAAACACCGGGGAGCTGTTTTTT
CAGGEGNTGELFF
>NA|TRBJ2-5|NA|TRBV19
TGTGCCAGTAGTATAGCGGGTGGCAGTTACCAAGAGACCCAGTACTTC
CASSIAGGSYQETQYF
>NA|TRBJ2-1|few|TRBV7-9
TGTGCCAGCAGCTTGGTCAGGGGCAGGGAGCAGTTCTTC
CASSLVRGREQFF
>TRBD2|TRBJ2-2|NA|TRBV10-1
TGCGCCAGCAGTGATTTCAGGGAGGGCACCGGGGAGCTGTTTTTT
CASSDFREGTGELFF
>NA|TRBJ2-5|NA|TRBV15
TGTGCCACCAGCGTAGCGGCACAAGAGACCCAGTACTTC
CATSVAAQETQYF
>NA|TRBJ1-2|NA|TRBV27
TGTGCCAGCAGTTTACAGGGAATATATGGCTACACCTTC
CASSLQGIYGYTF
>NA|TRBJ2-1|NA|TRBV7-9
TGTGCCAGCAGCTTAGTTCTAGACAATGAGCAGTTCTTC
CASSLVLDNEQFF
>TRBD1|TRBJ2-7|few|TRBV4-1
TGCGCCAGCAGCCAAGATGGGACAGGGTCCTACGAGCAGTACTTC
CASSQDGTGSYEQYF
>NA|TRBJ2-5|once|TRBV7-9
TGTGCCAGCAGCTTAGGGCTGGAGACCCAGTACTTC
CASSLGLETQYF
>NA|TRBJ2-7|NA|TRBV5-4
TGTGCCAGCAGCTCCGGACATGACTACGAGCAGTACTTC
CASSSGHDYEQYF
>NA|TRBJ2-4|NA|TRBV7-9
TGTGCCAGCAGCACTACTAGCCTGTGGAACATTCAGTACTTC
CASSTTSLWNIQYF
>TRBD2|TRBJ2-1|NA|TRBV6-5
TGTGCCAGCAGTTACAGGGGACTAGCGTCTGAGCAGTTCTTC
CASSYRGLASEQFF
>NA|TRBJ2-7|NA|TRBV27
TGTGCCAGCAGCCTGACAGGAACCTACGAGCAGTACTTC
CASSLTGTYEQYF
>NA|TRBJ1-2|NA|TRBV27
TGTGCCAGCAGTTTATCGAGTCCCGGAGGCGGGGGTTATGGCTACACCTTC
CASSLSSPGGGGYGYTF
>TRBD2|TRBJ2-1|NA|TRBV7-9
TGTGCCAGCAGCGACCGGACTAGCGGGTACAATGAGCAGTTCTTC
CASSDRTSGYNEQFF
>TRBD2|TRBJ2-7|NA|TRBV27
TGTGCCAGCAGTTTATCCGTGCTAGCGGGGGAATACGAGCAGTACTTC
CASSLSVLAGEYEQYF
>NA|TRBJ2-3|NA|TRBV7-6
TGTGCCAGCAGCCCTAGTCCCTTAAGCACAGATACGCAGTATTTT
CASSPSPLSTDTQYF
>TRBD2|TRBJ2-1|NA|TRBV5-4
TGTGCCAGCAGCTCGAGGACTAGCGGGATGTTAGGGCAGTTCTTC
CASSSRTSGMLGQFF
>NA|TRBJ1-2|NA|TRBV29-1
TGCAGCGTTGTTCTTGCTAACTATGGCTACACCTTC
CSVVLANYGYTF
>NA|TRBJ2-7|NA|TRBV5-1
TGCGCCAGCAGCTCGGACAACTCCTACGAGCAGTACTTC
CASSSDNSYEQYF
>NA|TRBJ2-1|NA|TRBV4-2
TGTGCCAGCAGCCACCGGAGCGATGAGCAGTTCTTC
CASSHRSDEQFF
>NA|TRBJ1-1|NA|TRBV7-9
TGTGCCAGCAGCTTAGCAGGGGACACCGTGGGGGCTGAAGCTTTCTTT
CASSLAGDTVGAEAFF
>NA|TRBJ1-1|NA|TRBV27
TGTGCCAGCAGTTTCGGAGCTTTCTTT
CASSFGAFF
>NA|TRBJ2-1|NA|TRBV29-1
TGCAGCGTTGTGAAGGAGATTTCTTTCAATGAGCAGTTCTTC
CSVVKEISFNEQFF
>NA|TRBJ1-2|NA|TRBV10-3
TGTGCCAGCCGAACGGGCCAACTACTTCAAGGGGCATATGGCTACACCTTC
CASRTGQLLQGAYGYTF
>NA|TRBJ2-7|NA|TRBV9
TGTGCCAGCAGCGTAGGCCCAGGTGGGGTCTTCGGGACTTGGGAGCAGTACTTC
CASSVGPGGVFGTWEQYF
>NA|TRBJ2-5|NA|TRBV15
TGTGCCACCAGCAGAGATTCGGGAGAAGGAGAGACCCAGTACTTC
CATSRDSGEGETQYF
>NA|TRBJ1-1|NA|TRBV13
TGTGCCAGCAGCTTCTACTCCCGCACGGAAGCTTTCTTT
CASSFYSRTEAFF
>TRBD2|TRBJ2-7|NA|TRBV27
TGTGCCAGCAGTTTTCGGGGGGGACTCGAGCAGTACTTC
CASSFRGGLEQYF
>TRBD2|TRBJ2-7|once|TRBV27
TGTGCCAGCAGTGGGCTAGCGGGAGGACTTACCTACGAGCAGTACTTC
CASSGLAGGLTYEQYF
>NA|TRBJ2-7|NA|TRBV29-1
TGCAGCGTTGTAGCCAGCCCCTACGAGCAGTACTTC
CSVVASPYEQYF
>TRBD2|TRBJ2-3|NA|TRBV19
TGTGCCAGTAGTCCTTCCAAGGGCGGGGGGTACACAGATACGCAGTATTTT
CASSPSKGGGYTDTQYF
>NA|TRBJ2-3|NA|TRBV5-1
TGCGCCAGCAGCTTGGAGGGACATCTCACAGATACGCAGTATTTT
CASSLEGHLTDTQYF
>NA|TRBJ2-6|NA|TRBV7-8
TGTGCCAGCAGTATCTTTACGGAGACTGGGGCCAACGTCCTGACTTTC
CASSIFTETGANVLTF